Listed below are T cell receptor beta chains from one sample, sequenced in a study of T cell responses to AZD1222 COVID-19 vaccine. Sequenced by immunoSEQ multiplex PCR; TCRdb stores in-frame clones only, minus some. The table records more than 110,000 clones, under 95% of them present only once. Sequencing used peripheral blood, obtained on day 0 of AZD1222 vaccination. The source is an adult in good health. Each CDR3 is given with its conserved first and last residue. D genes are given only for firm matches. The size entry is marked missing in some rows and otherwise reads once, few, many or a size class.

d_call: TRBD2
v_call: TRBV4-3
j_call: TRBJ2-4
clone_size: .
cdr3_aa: CASSVHPAGGVSIQYF
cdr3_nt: TGCGCCAGCAGCGTCCATCCAGCGGGAGGAGTTAGCATTCAGTACTTC

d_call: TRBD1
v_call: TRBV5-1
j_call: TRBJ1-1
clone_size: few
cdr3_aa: CASSSGQGNTEAFF
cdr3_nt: TGCGCCAGCAGCTCGGGACAGGGGAACACTGAAGCTTTCTTT

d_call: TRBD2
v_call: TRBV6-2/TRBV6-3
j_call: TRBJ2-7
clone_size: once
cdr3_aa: CASSDPGTSSYEQYF
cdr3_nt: TGTGCCAGCAGTGACCCCGGGACTAGCTCCTACGAGCAGTACTTC

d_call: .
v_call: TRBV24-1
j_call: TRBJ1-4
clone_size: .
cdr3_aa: CATSDLGRGTFF
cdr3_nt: TGTGCCACCAGTGATTTGGGCAGGGGTACGTTTTTT

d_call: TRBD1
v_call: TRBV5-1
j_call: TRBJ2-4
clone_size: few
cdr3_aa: CASSYTGAPNIQYF
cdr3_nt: TGCGCCAGCAGCTACACAGGGGCCCCAAACATTCAGTACTTC

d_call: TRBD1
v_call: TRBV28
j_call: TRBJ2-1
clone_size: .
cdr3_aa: CATLGGLSSYNEQFF
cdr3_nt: TGTGCCACCTTAGGGGGCTTATCCTCCTACAATGAGCAGTTCTTC

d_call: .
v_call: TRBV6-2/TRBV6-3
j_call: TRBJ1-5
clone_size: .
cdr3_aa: CASSPRGFGNQPQHF
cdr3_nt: TGTGCCAGCAGTCCAAGGGGGTTCGGCAATCAGCCCCAGCATTTT

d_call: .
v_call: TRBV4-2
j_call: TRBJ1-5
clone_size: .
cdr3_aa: CASSQEGTINSNQPQHF
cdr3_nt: TGTGCCAGCAGCCAAGAGGGGACCATCAATAGCAATCAGCCCCAGCATTTT

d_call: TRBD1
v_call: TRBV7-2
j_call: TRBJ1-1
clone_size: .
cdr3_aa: CASSYGRQGASSAFF
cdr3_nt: TGTGCCAGCAGCTATGGCAGACAGGGGGCGTCGAGTGCTTTCTTT

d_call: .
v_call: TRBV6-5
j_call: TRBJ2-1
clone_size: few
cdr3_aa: CASSYTPGDNEQFF
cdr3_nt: TGTGCCAGCAGTTACACACCGGGCGACAATGAGCAGTTCTTC

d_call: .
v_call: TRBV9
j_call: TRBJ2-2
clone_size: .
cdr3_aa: CASSFRQAPNTGELFF
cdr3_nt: TGTGCCAGCAGCTTTAGACAGGCTCCGAACACCGGGGAGCTGTTTTTT

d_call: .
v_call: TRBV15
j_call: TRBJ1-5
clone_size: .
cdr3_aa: CATSRARGDQPQHF
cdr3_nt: TGTGCCACCAGCAGGGCCAGGGGAGATCAGCCCCAGCATTTT

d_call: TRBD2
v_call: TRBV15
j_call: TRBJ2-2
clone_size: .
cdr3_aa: CATRGELAANTGELFF
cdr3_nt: TGTGCCACCAGAGGGGAACTAGCGGCGAACACCGGGGAGCTGTTTTTT

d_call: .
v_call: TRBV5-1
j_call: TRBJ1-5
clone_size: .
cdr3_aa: CASSLGDLEGNQPQHF
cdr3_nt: TGCGCCAGCAGCTTGGGGGACCTGGAGGGCAATCAGCCCCAGCATTTT

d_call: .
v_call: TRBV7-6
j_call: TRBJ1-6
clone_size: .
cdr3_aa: CASSLASGGRNSPLHF
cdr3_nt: TGTGCCAGCAGCTTAGCGAGTGGGGGGCGTAATTCACCCCTCCACTTT

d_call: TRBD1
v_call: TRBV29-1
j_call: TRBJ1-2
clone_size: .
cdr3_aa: CSAGQGSHYGYTF
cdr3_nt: TGCAGCGCCGGACAGGGGAGTCACTATGGCTACACCTTC

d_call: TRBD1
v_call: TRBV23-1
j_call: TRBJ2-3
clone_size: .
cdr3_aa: CASSQSSGQGAVGTDTQYF
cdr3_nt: TGCGCCAGCAGTCAATCATCGGGACAGGGGGCGGTCGGCACAGATACGCAGTATTTT

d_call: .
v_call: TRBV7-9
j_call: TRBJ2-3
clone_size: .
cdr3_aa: CASSLLTSTDTQYF
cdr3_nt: TGTGCCAGCAGCTTATTAACGAGCACAGATACGCAGTATTTT

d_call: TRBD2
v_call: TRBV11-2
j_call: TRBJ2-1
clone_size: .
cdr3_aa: CASSFSAGGLNEQFF
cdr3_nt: TGTGCCAGCAGCTTCTCAGCGGGAGGACTGAATGAGCAGTTCTTC

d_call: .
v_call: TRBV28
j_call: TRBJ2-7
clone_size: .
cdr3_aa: CASRSLYEQYF
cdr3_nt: TGTGCCAGCAGGAGCCTTTACGAGCAGTACTTC

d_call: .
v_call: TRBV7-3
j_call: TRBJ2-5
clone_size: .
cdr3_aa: CASSSGSGFQETQYF
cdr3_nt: TGTGCCAGCAGCTCTGGTAGCGGATTCCAAGAGACCCAGTACTTC

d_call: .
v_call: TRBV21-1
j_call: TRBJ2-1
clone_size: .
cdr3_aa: CASSKGDSSSRYNEQFF
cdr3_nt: TGTGCCAGCAGCAAAGGGGACTCCAGCTCAAGGTACAATGAGCAGTTCTTC

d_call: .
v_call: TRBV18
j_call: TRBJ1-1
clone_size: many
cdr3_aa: CASSPKSWMNTEAFF
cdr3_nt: TGTGCCAGCTCACCGAAGTCCTGGATGAACACTGAAGCTTTCTTT

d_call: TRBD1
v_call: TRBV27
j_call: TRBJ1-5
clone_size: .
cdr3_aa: CASSSRQGSVQPQHF
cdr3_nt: TGTGCCAGCAGTTCCCGACAGGGTTCTGTCCAGCCCCAGCATTTT

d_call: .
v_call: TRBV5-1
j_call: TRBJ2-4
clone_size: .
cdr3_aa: CASSLEGGRGNIQYF
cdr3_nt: TGCGCCAGCAGCTTGGAAGGTGGGAGGGGGAACATTCAGTACTTC

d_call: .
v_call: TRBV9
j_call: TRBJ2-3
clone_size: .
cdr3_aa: CASSVAVGGPLPADTQYF
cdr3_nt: TGTGCCAGCAGCGTAGCTGTGGGGGGCCCCCTACCCGCAGATACGCAGTATTTT

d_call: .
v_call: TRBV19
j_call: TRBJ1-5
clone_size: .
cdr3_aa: CASTDGSGGNQPQHF
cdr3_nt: TGTGCCAGTACCGATGGGTCGGGGGGCAATCAGCCCCAGCATTTT

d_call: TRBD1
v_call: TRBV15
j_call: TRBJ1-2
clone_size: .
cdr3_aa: CATSRGAGPTGNGYTF
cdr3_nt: TGTGCCACCAGCAGAGGGGCGGGACCGACAGGGAACGGCTACACCTTC

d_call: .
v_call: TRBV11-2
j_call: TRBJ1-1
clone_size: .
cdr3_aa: CASSFKQGMTEAFF
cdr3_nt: TGTGCCAGCAGCTTCAAACAGGGTATGACTGAAGCTTTCTTT

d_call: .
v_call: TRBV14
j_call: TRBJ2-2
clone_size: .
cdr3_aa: CASSHLNLGVGELFF
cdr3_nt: TGTGCCAGCAGCCACCTGAATTTGGGGGTCGGGGAGCTGTTTTTT

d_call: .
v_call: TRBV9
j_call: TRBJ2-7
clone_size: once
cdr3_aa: CASSVDYSSYEQYF
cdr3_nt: TGTGCCAGCAGCGTAGATTATTCCTCCTACGAGCAGTACTTC

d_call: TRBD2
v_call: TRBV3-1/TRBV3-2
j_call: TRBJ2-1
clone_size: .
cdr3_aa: CASSHGSGRDHNEQFF
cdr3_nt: TGTGCCAGCAGCCATGGGAGCGGGAGGGACCACAATGAGCAGTTCTTC

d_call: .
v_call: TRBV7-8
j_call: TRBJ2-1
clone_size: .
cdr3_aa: CASSSLDRYNEQFF
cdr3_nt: TGTGCCAGCAGCTCATTGGACAGATACAATGAGCAGTTCTTC

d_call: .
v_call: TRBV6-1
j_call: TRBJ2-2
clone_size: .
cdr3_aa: CASSEIRPRTNTGELFF
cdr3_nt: TGTGCCAGCAGTGAAATCAGGCCCCGTACGAACACCGGGGAGCTGTTTTTT

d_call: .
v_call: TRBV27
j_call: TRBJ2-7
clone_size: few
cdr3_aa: CASSFITPPSSYEQYF
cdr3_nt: TGTGCCAGCAGTTTCATCACACCACCCAGTTCCTACGAGCAGTACTTC

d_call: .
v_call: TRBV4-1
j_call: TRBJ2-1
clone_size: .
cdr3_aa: CASSVDRYNEQFF
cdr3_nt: TGCGCCAGCAGCGTCGACAGATACAATGAGCAGTTCTTC

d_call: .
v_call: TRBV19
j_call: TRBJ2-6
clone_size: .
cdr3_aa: CASSVGGTGANVLTF
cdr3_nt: TGTGCCAGTAGTGTCGGGGGCACCGGGGCCAACGTCCTGACTTTC

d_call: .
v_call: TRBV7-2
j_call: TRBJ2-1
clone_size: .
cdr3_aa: CASSSSLIGYNEQFF
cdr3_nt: TGTGCCAGCAGCTCCTCCTTAATTGGGTACAATGAGCAGTTCTTC

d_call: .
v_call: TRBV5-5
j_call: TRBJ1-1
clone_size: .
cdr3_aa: CASSLDAGAYLNTEAFF
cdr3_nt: TGTGCCAGCAGCCTAGACGCCGGGGCCTACTTGAACACTGAAGCTTTCTTT

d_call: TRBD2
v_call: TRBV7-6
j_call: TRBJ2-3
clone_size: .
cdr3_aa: CASSLFFGGLAGTPPPTDTQYF
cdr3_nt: TGTGCCAGCAGCTTGTTTTTTGGGGGACTAGCGGGAACCCCACCCCCGACAGATACGCAGTATTTT

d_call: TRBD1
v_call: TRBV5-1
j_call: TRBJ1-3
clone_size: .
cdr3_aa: CASSTDTGGLSGNTIYF
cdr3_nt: TGCGCCAGCAGCACAGACACAGGGGGCCTCTCTGGAAACACCATATATTTT

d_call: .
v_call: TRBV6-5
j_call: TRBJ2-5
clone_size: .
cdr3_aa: CASSYSRGQQETQYF
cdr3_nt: TGTGCCAGCAGTTACTCACGGGGACAACAAGAGACCCAGTACTTC

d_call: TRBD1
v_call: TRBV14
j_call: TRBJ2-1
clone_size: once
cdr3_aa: CASSPRQGPDNEQFF
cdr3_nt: TGTGCCAGCAGCCCTCGACAGGGGCCTGACAATGAGCAGTTCTTC

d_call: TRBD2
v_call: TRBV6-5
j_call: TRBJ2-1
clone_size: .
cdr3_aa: CASSRTSGTNEQFF
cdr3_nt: TGTGCCAGCAGTCGGACTAGCGGGACCAATGAGCAGTTCTTC

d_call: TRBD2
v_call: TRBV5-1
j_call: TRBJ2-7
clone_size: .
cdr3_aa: CASSLTASGRAGSEQYF
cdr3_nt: TGCGCCAGCAGCTTGACGGCTAGCGGGAGGGCCGGGTCCGAGCAGTACTTC

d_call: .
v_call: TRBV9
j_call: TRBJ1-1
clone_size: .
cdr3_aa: CASSGMKNTEAFF
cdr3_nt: TGTGCCAGCAGCGGAATGAAGAACACTGAAGCTTTCTTT

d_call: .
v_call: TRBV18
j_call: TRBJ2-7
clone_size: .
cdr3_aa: CASSPGGPTMDEQYF
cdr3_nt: TGTGCCAGCTCACCTGGAGGGCCCACGATGGATGAGCAGTACTTC

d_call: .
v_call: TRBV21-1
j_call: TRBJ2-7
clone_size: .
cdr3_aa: CASSTYSGNSYEQYF
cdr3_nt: TGTGCCAGCAGCACCTACTCAGGGAATTCGTACGAGCAGTACTTC

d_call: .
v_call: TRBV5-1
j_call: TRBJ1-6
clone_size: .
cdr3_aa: CASSFVGTRNNSPLHF
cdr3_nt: TGCGCCAGCAGCTTCGTAGGCACACGCAATAATTCACCCCTCCACTTT